This T cell receptor beta chain was sequenced in a study of blood T cell repertoires in COVID-19. For the study at large: Sites in the United States, Italy and Spain provided acute and convalescent COVID-19 samples. The analysed material was cDNA or gDNA that came from T cells, B-cell-depleted T cells, or PBMCs.

Germline CDR1 reads SGHRS; CDR2 reads YFSETQ. V dropped 4 bases and J dropped 3; count of bases not matched to a gene: 7. CDR3 length equals 17 residues. In the authors' methods: Quantification of nucleated cells was approximated via reference gene primer amplification. The data were produced by immunoSEQ multiplex PCR, yet TCRdb's version contains in-frame clones alone and is incomplete. V, J and clone size are those of that table, while D and trimming were read from the DNA. The profile shows 140,000 to 150,000 clones, 70% to 90% of them singletons. The receptor comes from a woman aged 60-75 years with COVID-19, enrolled during active disease. What was sequenced was peripheral blood. This rearrangement joins TRBV5-1 to TRBJ2-3; the match to TRBD2 covers 14 bases. The CDR3 is CASSRQTSGGATDTQYF. Written as DNA, the CDR3 is TGCGCCAGCAGCCGCCAGACTAGCGGGGGGGCGACAGATACGCAGTATTTT.